This note documents a single TCR beta chain sequence. Its antigen is unknown. The data belong to a study of CD8 T cells in ankylosing spondylitis. Germline V gives CDR1 SGHRS, CDR2 YFSETQ. This CDR3 region has 14 residues. V lost 0 bases and J lost 5, with 9 bases in between. Quantitative 5'-RACE with molecular barcodes produced the TCR beta libraries. One entry per CDR3 protein, called by TCRdb with MiXCR from the 5' RACE reads. The table records a few hundred thousand distinct CDR3 sequences, around 21% of them present only once. Notes on the study in general: Disease-associated clones were reportedly significantly overrepresented in matched ankylosing spondylitis synovial fluid.

The sample consisted of blood, either unsorted or a sorted T cell fraction (not recorded which). The rearrangement uses TRBV5-1 and TRBJ2-1; D gene unclear. The receptor's source is a female donor with ankylosing spondylitis or in good health (not recorded which). CDR3: CASSLARLNNEQFF. DNA for the CDR3: TGCGCCAGCAGCTTGGCGAGACTTAACAATGAGCAGTTCTTC.